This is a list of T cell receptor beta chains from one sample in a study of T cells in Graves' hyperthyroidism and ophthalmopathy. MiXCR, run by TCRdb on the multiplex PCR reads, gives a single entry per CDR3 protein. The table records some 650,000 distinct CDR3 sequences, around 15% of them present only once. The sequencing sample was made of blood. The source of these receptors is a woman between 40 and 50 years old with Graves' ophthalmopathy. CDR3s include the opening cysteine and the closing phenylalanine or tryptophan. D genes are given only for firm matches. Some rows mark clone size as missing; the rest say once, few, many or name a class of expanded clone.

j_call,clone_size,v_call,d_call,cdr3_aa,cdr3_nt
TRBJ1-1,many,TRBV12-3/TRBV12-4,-,CASSFSQGLAEAFF,TGTGCCAGCAGTTTTAGTCAGGGGCTCGCTGAAGCTTTCTTT
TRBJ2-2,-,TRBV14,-,CASSRSRSGELFF,TGTGCCAGCAGCCGCAGTAGGTCCGGGGAGCTGTTTTTT
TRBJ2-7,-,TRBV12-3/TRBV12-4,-,CASSLRLDEQYF,TGTGCCAGCAGTTTAAGGTTAGACGAGCAGTACTTC
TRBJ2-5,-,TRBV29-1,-,CSVHYGAQETQYF,TGCAGCGTTCATTACGGTGCTCAAGAGACCCAGTACTTC
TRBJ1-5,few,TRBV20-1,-,CSARVGHNQPQHF,TGCAGTGCTAGAGTGGGGCACAATCAGCCCCAGCATTTT
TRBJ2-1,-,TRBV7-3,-,CASSLMEGSEQFF,TGTGCCAGCAGCTTAATGGAAGGAAGTGAGCAGTTCTTC
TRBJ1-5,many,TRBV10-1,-,CASSEGVPFNQPQHF,TGCGCCAGCAGTGAAGGAGTACCGTTCAATCAGCCCCAGCATTTT
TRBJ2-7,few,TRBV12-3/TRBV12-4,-,CASSGPGFSYEQYF,TGTGCCAGCAGCGGCCCGGGTTTCTCCTACGAGCAGTACTTC
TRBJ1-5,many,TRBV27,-,CASSREQNQPQHF,TGTGCCAGCAGCCGAGAACAGAATCAGCCCCAGCATTTT
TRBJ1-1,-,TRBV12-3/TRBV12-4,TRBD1,CASSKHPGDRGQAFF,TGTGCCAGCAGCAAACACCCGGGGGACAGGGGGCAGGCTTTCTTT
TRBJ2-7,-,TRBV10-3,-,CAISDLSPDEQYF,TGTGCCATCAGTGACCTTTCCCCCGACGAGCAGTACTTC
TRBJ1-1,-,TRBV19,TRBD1,CASSLMTGDLTEAFF,TGTGCCAGTAGTCTGATGACAGGGGATTTAACTGAAGCTTTCTTT
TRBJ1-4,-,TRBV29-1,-,CSVQDEKLFF,TGCAGCGTTCAGGATGAAAAACTGTTTTTT
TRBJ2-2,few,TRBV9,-,CASSVRGTVFSGTGELFF,TGTGCCAGCAGCGTAAGGGGGACAGTTTTTAGCGGAACCGGGGAGCTGTTTTTT
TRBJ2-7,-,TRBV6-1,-,CASSVTVTTTYEQYF,TGTGCCAGCAGTGTGACAGTGACAACCACCTACGAGCAGTACTTC
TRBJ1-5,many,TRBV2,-,CASSSSRNNQPQHF,TGTGCCAGCAGCAGCTCCAGAAACAATCAGCCCCAGCATTTT
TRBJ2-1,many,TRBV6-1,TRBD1,CASSGQGDEQFF,TGTGCCAGCAGTGGACAGGGTGATGAGCAGTTCTTC
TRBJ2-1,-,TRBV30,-,CAWNRYYNEQFF,TGTGCCTGGAATAGATACTACAATGAGCAGTTCTTC
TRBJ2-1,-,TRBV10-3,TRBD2,CAISALAGHSKGGEQFF,TGTGCCATCAGTGCACTAGCGGGGCACTCAAAGGGCGGTGAGCAGTTCTTC
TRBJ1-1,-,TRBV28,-,CAASRVPDTEAFF,TGTGCCGCGTCCCGTGTCCCGGACACTGAAGCTTTCTTT
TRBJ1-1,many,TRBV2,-,CASSELGGYTEAFF,TGTGCCAGCAGTGAACTAGGGGGGTACACTGAAGCTTTCTTT
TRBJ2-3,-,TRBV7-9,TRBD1,CASSRDRVWTDTQYF,TGTGCCAGCAGCCGGGACAGGGTGTGGACAGATACGCAGTATTTT
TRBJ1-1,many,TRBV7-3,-,CASSLRGGKWSRDTEAFF,TGTGCCAGCAGCTTAAGGGGAGGGAAATGGTCGCGAGACACTGAAGCTTTCTTT
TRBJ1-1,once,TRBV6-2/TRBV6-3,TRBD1,CASSYDRGRTEAFF,TGTGCCAGCAGTTACGACAGGGGGAGGACTGAAGCTTTCTTT
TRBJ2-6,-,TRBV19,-,CASSPWGEGGNSGANVLTF,TGTGCCAGTAGTCCATGGGGTGAAGGCGGTAACTCTGGGGCCAACGTCCTGACTTTC
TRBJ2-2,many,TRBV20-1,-,CSARDLSGEAGELFF,TGCAGTGCTAGAGATTTATCAGGGGAGGCCGGGGAGCTGTTTTTT
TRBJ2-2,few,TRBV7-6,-,CASSLGSAQNTGELFF,TGTGCCAGCAGCTTAGGGTCTGCCCAGAACACCGGGGAGCTGTTTTTT
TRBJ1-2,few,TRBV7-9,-,CASSLSVFNYGYTF,TGTGCCAGCAGCCTAAGTGTCTTCAACTATGGCTACACCTTC
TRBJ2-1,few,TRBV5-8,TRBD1,CASRQGASSYNEQFF,TGTGCCAGCAGGCAGGGGGCGAGCTCCTACAATGAGCAGTTCTTC
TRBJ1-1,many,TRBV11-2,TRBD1,CASSTHRGSVAEAFF,TGTGCCAGCAGCACTCACAGGGGGAGTGTGGCTGAAGCTTTCTTT
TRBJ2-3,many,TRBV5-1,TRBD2,CASTGTSGTDTQYF,TGCGCCAGCACCGGGACTAGCGGCACAGATACGCAGTATTTT
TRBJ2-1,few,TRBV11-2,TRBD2,CASSLFLAGAEQFF,TGTGCCAGCAGCTTATTTCTAGCGGGAGCGGAGCAGTTCTTC
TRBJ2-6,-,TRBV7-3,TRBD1,CASSGTPGTGGSGANVLTF,TGTGCCAGCAGCGGAACCCCCGGGACAGGGGGCTCTGGGGCCAACGTCCTGACTTTC
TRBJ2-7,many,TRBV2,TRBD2,CASRLAGGSYEQYF,TGTGCCAGCAGACTAGCGGGAGGCTCCTACGAGCAGTACTTC
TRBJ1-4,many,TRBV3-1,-,CASSVGFNEKLFF,TGTGCCAGCAGCGTGGGATTCAATGAAAAACTGTTTTTT
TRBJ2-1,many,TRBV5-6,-,CASSLIGASSYNEQFF,TGTGCCAGCAGCTTGATCGGGGCGAGCTCCTACAATGAGCAGTTCTTC
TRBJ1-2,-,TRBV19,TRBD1,CASSITGVRDGYTF,TGTGCCAGTAGTATAACAGGGGTACGGGATGGCTACACCTTC
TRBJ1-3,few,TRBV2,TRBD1,CASSAASGGGNTIYF,TGTGCCAGCAGTGCGGCCTCAGGGGGTGGAAACACCATATATTTT
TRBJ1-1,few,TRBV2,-,CANSATGFSEAFF,TGTGCCAACAGTGCAACAGGGTTCTCTGAAGCTTTCTTT
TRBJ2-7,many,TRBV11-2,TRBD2,CASSFIAGGPYEQYF,TGTGCCAGCAGCTTTATAGCGGGAGGGCCCTACGAGCAGTACTTC
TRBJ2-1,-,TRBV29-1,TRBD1,CSVNGQGARYNEQFF,TGCAGCGTGAACGGACAGGGCGCGCGGTACAATGAGCAGTTCTTC
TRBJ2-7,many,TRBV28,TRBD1,CASSSEGQVPYEQYF,TGTGCCAGCAGTTCTGAGGGACAGGTCCCTTACGAGCAGTACTTC
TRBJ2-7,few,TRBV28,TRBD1,CASSIPGQGVREQYF,TGTGCCAGCAGTATACCGGGACAGGGTGTGCGAGAGCAGTACTTC
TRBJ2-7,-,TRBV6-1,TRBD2,CASSAGLAGVGYEQYF,TGTGCCAGCAGTGCGGGACTAGCGGGAGTTGGTTACGAGCAGTACTTC
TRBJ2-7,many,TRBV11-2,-,CASSLTEGGQYF,TGTGCCAGCAGCTTAACCGAGGGGGGGCAGTACTTC
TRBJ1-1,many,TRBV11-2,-,CASSHRRGPTEAFF,TGTGCCAGCAGCCACCGCAGGGGCCCCACTGAAGCTTTCTTT
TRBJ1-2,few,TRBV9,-,CASSVGAGIYGYTF,TGTGCCAGCAGCGTAGGAGCCGGGATCTATGGCTACACCTTC
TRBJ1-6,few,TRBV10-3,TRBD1,CAISPGGSYNSPLHF,TGTGCCATCAGTCCAGGGGGCTCCTATAATTCACCCCTCCACTTT
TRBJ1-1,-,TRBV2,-,CASSGKTGSNTEAFF,TGTGCCAGCAGTGGAAAAACAGGGTCGAACACTGAAGCTTTCTTT
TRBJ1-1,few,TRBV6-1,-,CASFTRANTEAFF,TGTGCCAGCTTCACCCGGGCGAACACTGAAGCTTTCTTT
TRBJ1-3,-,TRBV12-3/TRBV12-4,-,CASMRSPSSGNTIYF,TGTGCCAGCATGCGTAGCCCCTCCTCTGGAAACACCATATATTTT